This T cell receptor (beta chain) was sequenced in a study of blood T cells in healthy people across ages. A second roughly 6 to 11 cycle PCR used barcoded and J-beta primers. TCRdb re-called the 5' RACE reads through MiXCR, storing one row per CDR3 protein. The sample yields 630,000 or so distinct CDR3 sequences, about 30% seen once. In its sample, this clonotype was seen a few times. Germline V CDR1 and CDR2: DFQATT, SNEGSKA (reference sequence). With 5 bases clipped from V and 7 bases from J, the junction kept 2 bases outside the gene matches. The CDR3 extends over 12 amino acids. V is TRBV20-1 and J is TRBJ2-2, with TRBD1 matching over 9 bases. This clonotype was sampled from an elderly woman in good health. The sequenced sample was blood. CDR3 region: CSAGTGYGELFF. CDR3 bases: TGCAGTGCTGGGACAGGGTACGGGGAGCTGTTTTTT.